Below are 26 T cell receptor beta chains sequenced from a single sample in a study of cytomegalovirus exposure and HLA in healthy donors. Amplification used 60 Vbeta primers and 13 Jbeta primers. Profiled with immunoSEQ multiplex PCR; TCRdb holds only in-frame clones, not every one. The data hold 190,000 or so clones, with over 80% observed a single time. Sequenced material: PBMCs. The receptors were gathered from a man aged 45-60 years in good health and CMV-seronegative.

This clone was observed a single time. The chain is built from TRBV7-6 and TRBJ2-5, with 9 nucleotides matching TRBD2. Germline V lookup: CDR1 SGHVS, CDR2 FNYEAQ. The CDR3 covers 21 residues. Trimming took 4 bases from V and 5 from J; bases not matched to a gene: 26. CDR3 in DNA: TGTGCCAGCAGCTCCCTTGGAGGTAGCGGGGGTAGAAGGGCCGGGTTGGAGACCCAGTACTTC. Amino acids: CASSSLGGSGGRRAGLETQYF.

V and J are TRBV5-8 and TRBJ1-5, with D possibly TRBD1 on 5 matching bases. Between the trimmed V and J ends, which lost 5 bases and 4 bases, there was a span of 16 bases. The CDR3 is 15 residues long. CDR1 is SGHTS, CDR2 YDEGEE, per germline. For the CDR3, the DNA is TGTGCCAGCAGATGGGGGGGGAGCGGGAATCAGCCCCAGCATTTT. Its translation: CASRWGGSGNQPQHF.

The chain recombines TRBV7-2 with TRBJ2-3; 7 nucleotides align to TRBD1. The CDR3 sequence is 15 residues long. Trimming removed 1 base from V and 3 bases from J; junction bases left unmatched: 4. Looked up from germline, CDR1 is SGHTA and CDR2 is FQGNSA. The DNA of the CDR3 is TGTGCCAGCAGCTTAGGAGGGACAGCAACAGATACGCAGTATTTT. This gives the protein CASSLGGTATDTQYF.

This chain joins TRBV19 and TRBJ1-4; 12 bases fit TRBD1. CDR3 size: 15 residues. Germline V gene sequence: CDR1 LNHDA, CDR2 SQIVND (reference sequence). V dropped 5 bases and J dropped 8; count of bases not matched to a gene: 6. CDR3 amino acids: CASSSSGTGGEKLFF. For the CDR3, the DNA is TGTGCCAGTAGTTCCTCCGGGACAGGGGGCGAAAAACTGTTTTTT. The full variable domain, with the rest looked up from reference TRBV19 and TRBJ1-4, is DGGITQSPKYLFRKEGQNVTLSCEQNLNHDAMYWYRQDPGQGLRLIYYSQIVNDFQKGDIAEGYSVSREKKESFPLTVTSAQKNPTAFYLCASSSSGTGGEKLFFGSGTQLSVL.

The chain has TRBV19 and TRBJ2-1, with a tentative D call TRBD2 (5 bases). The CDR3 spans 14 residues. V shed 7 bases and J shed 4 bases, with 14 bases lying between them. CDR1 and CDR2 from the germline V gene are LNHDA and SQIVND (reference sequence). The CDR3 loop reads CASNFGGLYNEQFF. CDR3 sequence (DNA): TGTGCCAGTAATTTTGGCGGGCTATACAATGAGCAGTTCTTC.

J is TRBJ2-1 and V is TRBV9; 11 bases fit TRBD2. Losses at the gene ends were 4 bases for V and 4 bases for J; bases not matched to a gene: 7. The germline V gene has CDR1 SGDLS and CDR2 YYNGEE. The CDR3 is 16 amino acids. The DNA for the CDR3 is TGTGCCAGCAGCTCTCGGGGACTAGCGGATTACAATGAGCAGTTCTTC. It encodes CASSSRGLADYNEQFF.

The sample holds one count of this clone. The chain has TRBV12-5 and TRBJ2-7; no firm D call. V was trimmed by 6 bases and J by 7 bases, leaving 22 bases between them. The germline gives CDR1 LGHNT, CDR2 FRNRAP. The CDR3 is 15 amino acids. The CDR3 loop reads CASGVRHPRLLEQYF. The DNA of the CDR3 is TGTGCTAGTGGGGTCAGACACCCCCGTCTTTTGGAGCAGTACTTC. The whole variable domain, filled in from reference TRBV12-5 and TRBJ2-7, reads DARVTQTPRHKVTEMGQEVTMRCQPILGHNTVFWYRQTMMQGLELLAYFRNRAPLDDSGMPKDRFSAEMPDATLATLKIQPSEPRDSAVYFCASGVRHPRLLEQYFGPGTRLTVT.

The CDR3 DNA sequence: TGCAGGTCGGGGAACACTGAAGCTTTCTTT. Its translation: CRSGNTEAFF. The V call is TRBV20-1, the J call TRBJ1-1; D call uncertain. The germline gives CDR1 DFQATT, CDR2 SNEGSKA (reference sequence). CDR3 length: 10 amino acids.

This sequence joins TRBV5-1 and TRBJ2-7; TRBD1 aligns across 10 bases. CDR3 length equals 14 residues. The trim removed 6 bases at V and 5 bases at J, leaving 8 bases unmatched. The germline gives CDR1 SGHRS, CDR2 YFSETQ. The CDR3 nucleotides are TGCGCCAGCACCCTGACAGGGGGCAACGACGAGCAGTACTTC. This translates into CASTLTGGNDEQYF.

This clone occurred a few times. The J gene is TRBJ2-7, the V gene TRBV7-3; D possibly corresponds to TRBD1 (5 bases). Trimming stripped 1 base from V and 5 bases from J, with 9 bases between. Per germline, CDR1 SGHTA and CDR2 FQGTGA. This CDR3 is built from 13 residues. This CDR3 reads CASSLNWGDEQYF. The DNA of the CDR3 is TGTGCCAGCAGCTTAAATTGGGGCGACGAGCAGTACTTC.

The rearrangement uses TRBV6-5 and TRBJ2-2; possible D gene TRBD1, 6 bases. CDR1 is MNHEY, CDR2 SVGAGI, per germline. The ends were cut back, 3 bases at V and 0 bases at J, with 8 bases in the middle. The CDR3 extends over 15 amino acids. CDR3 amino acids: CASSYGTTNTGELFF. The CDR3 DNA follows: TGTGCCAGCAGTTATGGGACAACGAACACCGGGGAGCTGTTTTTT.

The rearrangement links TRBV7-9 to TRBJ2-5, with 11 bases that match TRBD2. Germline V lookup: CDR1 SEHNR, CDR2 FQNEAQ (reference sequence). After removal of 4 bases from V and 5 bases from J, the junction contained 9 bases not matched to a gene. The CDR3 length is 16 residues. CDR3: CASSSVAGGPGETQYF. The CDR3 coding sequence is TGTGCCAGCAGCTCCGTAGCGGGAGGGCCTGGGGAGACCCAGTACTTC.

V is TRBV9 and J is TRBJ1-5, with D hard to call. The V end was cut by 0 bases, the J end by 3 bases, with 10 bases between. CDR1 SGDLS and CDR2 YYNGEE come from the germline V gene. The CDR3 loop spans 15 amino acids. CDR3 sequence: CASSVGEPFNQPQHF. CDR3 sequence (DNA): TGTGCCAGCAGCGTAGGGGAGCCTTTCAATCAGCCCCAGCATTTT.

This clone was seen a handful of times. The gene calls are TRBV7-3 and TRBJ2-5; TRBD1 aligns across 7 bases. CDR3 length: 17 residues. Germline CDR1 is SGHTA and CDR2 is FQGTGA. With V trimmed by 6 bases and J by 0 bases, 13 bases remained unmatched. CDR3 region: CASRIKVGQAYQETQYF. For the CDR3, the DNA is TGTGCCAGCAGAATAAAGGTCGGACAGGCGTACCAAGAGACCCAGTACTTC. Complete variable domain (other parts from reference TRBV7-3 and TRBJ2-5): GAGVSQTPSNKVTEKGKYVELRCDPISGHTALYWYRQSLGQGPEFLIYFQGTGAADDSGLPNDRFFAVRPEGSVSTLKIQRTERGDSAVYLCASRIKVGQAYQETQYFGPGTRLLVL.

CDR3 DNA: TGTGCCAGCAGCCCTCTAGCGGGGGGACCCTACAATGAGCAGTTCTTC. Protein: CASSPLAGGPYNEQFF. The chain couples TRBV7-2 to TRBJ2-1; TRBD2 matches 11 bases. Per germline, CDR1 SGHTA and CDR2 FQGNSA. V lost 5 bases, J lost 2 bases, and 5 bases stayed unmatched. This CDR3 has 16 amino acids.

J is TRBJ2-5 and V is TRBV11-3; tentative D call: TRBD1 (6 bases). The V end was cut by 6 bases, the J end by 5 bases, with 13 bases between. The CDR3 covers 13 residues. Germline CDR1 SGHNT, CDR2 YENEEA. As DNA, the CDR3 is TGTGCCAGCAGAAGACAGGTCGGGGAGACCCAGTACTTC. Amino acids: CASRRQVGETQYF. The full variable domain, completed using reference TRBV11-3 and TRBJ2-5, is EAGVVQSPRYKIIEKKQPVAFWCNPISGHNTLYWYLQNLGQGPELLIRYENEEAVDDSQLPKDRFSAERLKGVDSTLKIQPAELGDSAVYLCASRRQVGETQYFGPGTRLLVL.

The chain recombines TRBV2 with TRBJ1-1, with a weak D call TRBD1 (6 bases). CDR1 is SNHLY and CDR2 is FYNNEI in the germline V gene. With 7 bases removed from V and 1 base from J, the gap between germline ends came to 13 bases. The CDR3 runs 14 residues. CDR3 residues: CASTKTGRNTEAFF. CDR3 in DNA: TGTGCCAGCACCAAGACAGGTCGGAACACTGAAGCTTTCTTT.

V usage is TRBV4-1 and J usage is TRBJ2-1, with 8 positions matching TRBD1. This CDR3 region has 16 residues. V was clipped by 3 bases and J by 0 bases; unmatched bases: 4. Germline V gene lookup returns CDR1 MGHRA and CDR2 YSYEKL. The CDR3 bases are TGCGCCAGCAGCCAGCAGACAGGGGCCTCCTACAATGAGCAGTTCTTC. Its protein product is CASSQQTGASYNEQFF.

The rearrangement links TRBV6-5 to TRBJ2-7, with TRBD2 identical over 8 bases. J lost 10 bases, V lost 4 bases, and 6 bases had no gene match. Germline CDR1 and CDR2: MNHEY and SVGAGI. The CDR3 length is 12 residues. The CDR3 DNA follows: TGTGCCAGCAGTTTAGGCGGGGGGCGTCAGTACTTC. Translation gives CASSLGGGRQYF.

CDR3 region: CASSSSWAHTDTQYF. CDR3 nucleotide sequence: TGTGCCAGCAGCTCCTCGTGGGCACACACAGATACGCAGTATTTT. The chain joins TRBV7-2 to TRBJ2-3; D unclear. Trimming removed 4 bases at V and 2 bases at J, with 13 bases between. CDR1 and CDR2 from the germline V gene are SGHTA and FQGNSA. The CDR3 length is 15 residues.

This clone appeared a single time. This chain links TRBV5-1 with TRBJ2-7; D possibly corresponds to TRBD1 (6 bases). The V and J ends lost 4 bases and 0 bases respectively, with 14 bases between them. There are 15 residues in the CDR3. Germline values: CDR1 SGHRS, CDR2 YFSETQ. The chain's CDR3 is CASSQPGQSSYEQYF. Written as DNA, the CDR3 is TGCGCCAGCAGCCAACCCGGACAGAGCTCCTACGAGCAGTACTTC.

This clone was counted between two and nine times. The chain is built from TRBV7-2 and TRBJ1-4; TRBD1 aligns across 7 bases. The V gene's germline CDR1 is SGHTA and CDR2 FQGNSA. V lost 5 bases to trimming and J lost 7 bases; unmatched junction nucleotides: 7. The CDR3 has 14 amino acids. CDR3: CASSPTGVFEKLFF. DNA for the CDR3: TGTGCCAGCAGCCCTACAGGGGTGTTTGAAAAACTGTTTTTT.

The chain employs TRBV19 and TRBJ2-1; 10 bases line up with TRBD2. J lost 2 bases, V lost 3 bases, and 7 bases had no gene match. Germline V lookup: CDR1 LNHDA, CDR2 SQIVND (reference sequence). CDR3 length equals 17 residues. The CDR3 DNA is TGTGCCAGTAGTATGACACCTAGCGGGAGAACCTACAATGAGCAGTTCTTC. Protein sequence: CASSMTPSGRTYNEQFF. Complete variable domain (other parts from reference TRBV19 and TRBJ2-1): DGGITQSPKYLFRKEGQNVTLSCEQNLNHDAMYWYRQDPGQGLRLIYYSQIVNDFQKGDIAEGYSVSREKKESFPLTVTSAQKNPTAFYLCASSMTPSGRTYNEQFFGPGTRLTVL.

The CDR3 is CASSFGLAQYEQYF. The CDR3 DNA sequence: TGTGCCAGCAGCTTTGGACTAGCACAGTACGAGCAGTACTTC. The chain combines TRBV7-2 with TRBJ2-7, with 8 bases lining up with TRBD2. This CDR3 is 14 amino acids long. V lost 3 bases to trimming and J lost 4 bases; unmatched junction nucleotides: 5. From germline, CDR1 is SGHTA and CDR2 FQGNSA.

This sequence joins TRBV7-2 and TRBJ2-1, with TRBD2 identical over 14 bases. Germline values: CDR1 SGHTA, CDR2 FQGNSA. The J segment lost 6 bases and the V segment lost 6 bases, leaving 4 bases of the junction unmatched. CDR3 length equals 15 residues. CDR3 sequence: CASRSGLAGGNEQFF. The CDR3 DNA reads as TGTGCCAGCAGATCCGGACTAGCGGGAGGCAATGAGCAGTTCTTC. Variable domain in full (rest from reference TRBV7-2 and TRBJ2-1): GAGVSQSPSNKVTEKGKDVELRCDPISGHTALYWYRQSLGQGLEFLIYFQGNSAPDKSGLPSDRFSAERTGGSVSTLTIQRTQQEDSAVYLCASRSGLAGGNEQFFGPGTRLTVL.

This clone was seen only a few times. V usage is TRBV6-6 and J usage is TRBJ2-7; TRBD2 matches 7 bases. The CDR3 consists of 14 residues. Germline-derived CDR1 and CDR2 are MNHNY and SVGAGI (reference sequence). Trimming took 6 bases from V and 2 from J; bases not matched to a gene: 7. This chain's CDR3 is CASRSGGRTYEQYF. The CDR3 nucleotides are TGTGCCAGCAGGTCGGGGGGTAGAACCTACGAGCAGTACTTC.